This TCR beta chain comes out of a study of chemoradiotherapy in HPV16-positive cancers. Study conclusions and caveats: During treatment, candidate HPV-specific clones and E7-related motifs expanded in tumor.

A remark on this clone: Its specificity is unknown.

The CDR3 has 11 amino acids. Germline V CDR1 and CDR2: SEHNR, FQNEAQ (reference sequence). V lost 5 bases and J 3 bases, leaving 5 bases between the germline ends. The assay was immunoSEQ multiplex PCR, and TCRdb's table has in-frame clones only and misses some. The sample has over 30,000 clones, 85% to 90% seen once. Samples were taken several times over chemoradiotherapy. This TCR was sampled from a human donor with HPV-associated anogenital cancer. The starting material was blood, obtained from a patient who underwent chemoradiotherapy. This rearrangement joins TRBV7-9 to TRBJ2-7; D is uncertain. The CDR3 DNA reads as TGTGCCAGCAGCCCAGACTACGAGCAGTACTTC. It is translated as CASSPDYEQYF.